This T cell receptor (beta chain) was observed in a study of blood T cell repertoires in COVID-19. Study summary: Nucleic acid was either cDNA or gDNA, and it came from T cells, B-cell-depleted T cells, or PBMCs.

Germline trimming cut 5 bases from V and 5 bases from J; bases unmatched to any gene: 8. Germline V gene sequence: CDR1 SGHDT, CDR2 YYEEEE. CDR3 length equals 15 residues. Authors' analysis steps: Reference gene primer amplification yielded estimated nucleated cell counts. Produced via immunoSEQ multiplex PCR; TCRdb's table is partial and in-frame only. The DNA was the basis for D and trimming; V, J and clone size are from that table. The data contain 52,000 or so clones, roughly 87% of them seen just once; the ten biggest clones take up about 2.9%. Sequencing input: peripheral blood. The chain employs TRBV5-6 and TRBJ2-5, with 11 bases matching TRBD1. This receptor was taken from a human donor in a cohort sampled during active COVID-19. The CDR3 region has the DNA TGTGCCAGCAGTGTGGGACAGGGGGTTGGGGAGACCCAGTACTTC. This gives the protein CASSVGQGVGETQYF.